This T cell receptor (beta chain) originates from a study of blood T cell repertoires in COVID-19. As for the study in general: Researchers got acute and convalescent COVID-19 samples from the United States, Italy and Spain. T cells, B-cell-depleted T cells, or PBMCs supplied cDNA or gDNA.

Sequencing was performed with immunoSEQ multiplex PCR; in TCRdb, only in-frame clones are kept and a portion is missing. Counted here are 330,000 or so clones, roughly nine tenths occurring once; the ten biggest clones make up over 3.5%. Per germline, CDR1 LNHDA and CDR2 SQIVND (reference sequence). Trimming removed 5 bases at V and 4 bases at J, with 11 bases between. The CDR3 length is 13 residues. The sample comprised peripheral blood. This chain connects TRBV19 to TRBJ1-1, with D uncertain. The receptor's source is an older woman with COVID-19, enrolled during active disease. The CDR3 DNA is TGTGCCAGTAGTGCGACACGTCTCACTGAAGCTTTCTTT. The encoded protein is CASSATRLTEAFF.